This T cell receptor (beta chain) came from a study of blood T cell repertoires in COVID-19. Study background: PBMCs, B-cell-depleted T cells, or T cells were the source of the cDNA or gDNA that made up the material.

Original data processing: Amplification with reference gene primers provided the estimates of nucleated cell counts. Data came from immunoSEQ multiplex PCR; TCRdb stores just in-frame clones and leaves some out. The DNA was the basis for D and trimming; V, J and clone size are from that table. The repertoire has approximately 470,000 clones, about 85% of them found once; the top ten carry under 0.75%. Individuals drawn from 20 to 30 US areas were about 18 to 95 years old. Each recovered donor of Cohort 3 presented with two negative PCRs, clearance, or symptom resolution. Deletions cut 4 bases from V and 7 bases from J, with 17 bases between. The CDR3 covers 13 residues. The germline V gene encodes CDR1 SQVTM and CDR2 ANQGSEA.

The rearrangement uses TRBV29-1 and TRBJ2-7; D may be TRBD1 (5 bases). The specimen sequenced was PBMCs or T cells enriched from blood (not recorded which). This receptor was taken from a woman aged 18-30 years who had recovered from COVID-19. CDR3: CSVVWGVLGEQYF. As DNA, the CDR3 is TGCAGCGTTGTCTGGGGCGTCCTAGGGGAGCAGTACTTC.